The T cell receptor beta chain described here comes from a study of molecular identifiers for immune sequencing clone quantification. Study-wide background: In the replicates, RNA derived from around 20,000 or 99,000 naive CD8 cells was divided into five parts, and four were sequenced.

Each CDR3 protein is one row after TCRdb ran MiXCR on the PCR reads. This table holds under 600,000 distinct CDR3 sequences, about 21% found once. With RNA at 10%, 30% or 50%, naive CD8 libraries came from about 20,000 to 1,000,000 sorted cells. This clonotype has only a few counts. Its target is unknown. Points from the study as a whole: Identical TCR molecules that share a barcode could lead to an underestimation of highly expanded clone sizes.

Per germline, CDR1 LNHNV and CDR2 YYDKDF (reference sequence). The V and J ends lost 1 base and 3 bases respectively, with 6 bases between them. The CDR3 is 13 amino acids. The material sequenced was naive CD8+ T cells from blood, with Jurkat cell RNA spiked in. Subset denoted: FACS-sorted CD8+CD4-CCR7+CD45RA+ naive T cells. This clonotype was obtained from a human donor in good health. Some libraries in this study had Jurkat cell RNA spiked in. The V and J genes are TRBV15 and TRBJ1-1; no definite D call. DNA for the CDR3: TGTGCCACCAGCAGAGTGCCAGACACTGAAGCTTTCTTT. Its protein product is CATSRVPDTEAFF. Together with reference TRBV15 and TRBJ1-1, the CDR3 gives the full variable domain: DAMVIQNPRYQVTQFGKPVTLSCSQTLNHNVMYWYQQKSSQAPKLLFHYYDKDFNNEADTPDNFQSRRPNTSFCFLDIRSPGLGDTAMYLCATSRVPDTEAFFGQGTRLTVV.